This T cell receptor beta chain was profiled in a study of cytomegalovirus exposure and HLA in healthy donors. Study-level points and caveats: Across HLA loci, a later analysis found differing TCR association rates, with DRB1 most and HLA-C fewest. Later, an analysis found that common viral pathogens appeared to be linked with several of the most significant clusters.

The PCR contained 60 Vbeta and 13 Jbeta primers. Produced via immunoSEQ multiplex PCR; TCRdb's table is partial and in-frame only. The data hold about 180,000 clones, with 70% to 75% observed a single time. Worth noting for this clone: Its antigen remains unidentified.

J lost 2 bases, V lost 4 bases, and 10 bases had no gene match. The germline CDR1 and CDR2 sequences are SEHNR and FQNEAQ (reference sequence). CDR3 size: 18 residues. The donors (healthy individuals) were bone marrow donors. V is TRBV7-9 and J is TRBJ2-2; 10 bases agree with TRBD2. Sequenced input: PBMCs. This TCR was recovered from a male donor in good health and CMV-seronegative. CDR3 nucleotides: TGTGCCAGCAGCTGGACTAGCGGAGGGAACGGAAACACCGGGGAGCTGTTTTTT. It translates to CASSWTSGGNGNTGELFF. Full variable domain (outside the CDR3, taken from reference TRBV7-9 and TRBJ2-2): DTGVSQNPRHKITKRGQNVTFRCDPISEHNRLYWYRQTLGQGPEFLTYFQNEAQLEKSRLLSDRFSAERPKGSFSTLEIQRTEQGDSAMYLCASSWTSGGNGNTGELFFGEGSRLTVL.